This TCR beta chain was sequenced in a study of T cell responses to AZD1222 COVID-19 vaccine. Whole-study context: Investigators merged groups given second doses at roughly 4 or roughly 12 weeks.

There are 14 residues in the CDR3. Germline V gives CDR1 SGHDN, CDR2 FVKESK. J was trimmed by 6 bases and V by 1 base; bases with no gene match: 5. Study-wide results and caveats: Unmutated variant regions are reportedly the target of nearly half of TCRs that are spike-specific. Most donors were white British, females outnumbered males, and clonal diversity was possibly underestimated. Samples come after the peak T cell response, not at day 14.

TCRdb keeps only in-frame clones here, not all; method: immunoSEQ multiplex PCR. The sample lists about 93,000 clones, about 86% occurring once. A word on this clone: The antigen is not known.

The sequence derives from an adult in good health. V and J are TRBV14 and TRBJ1-2; 7 nucleotides line up with TRBD1. The sample in question was peripheral blood, obtained on day 0 of AZD1222 vaccination. The chain's CDR3 is CASSQGRTGHGYTF. The CDR3 nucleotides are TGTGCCAGCAGCCAAGGACGGACAGGACATGGCTACACCTTC.